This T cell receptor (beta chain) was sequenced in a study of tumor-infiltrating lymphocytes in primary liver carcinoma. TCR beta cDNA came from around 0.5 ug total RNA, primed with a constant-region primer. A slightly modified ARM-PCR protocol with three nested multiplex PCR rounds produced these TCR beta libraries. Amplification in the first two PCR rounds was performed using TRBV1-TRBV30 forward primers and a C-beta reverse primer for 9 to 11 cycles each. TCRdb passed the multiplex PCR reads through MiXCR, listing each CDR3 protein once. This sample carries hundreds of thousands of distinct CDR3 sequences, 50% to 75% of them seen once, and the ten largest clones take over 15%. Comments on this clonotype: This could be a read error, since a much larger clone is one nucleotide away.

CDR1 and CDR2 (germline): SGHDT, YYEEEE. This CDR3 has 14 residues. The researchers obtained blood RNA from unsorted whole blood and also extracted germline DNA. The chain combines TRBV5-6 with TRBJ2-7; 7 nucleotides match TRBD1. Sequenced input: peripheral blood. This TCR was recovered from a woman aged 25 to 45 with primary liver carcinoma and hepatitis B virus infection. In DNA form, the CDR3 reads TGTGCCAGCAGCTTGGTACAGGGGTTGAACGAGCTGTACTTC. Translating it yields CASSLVQGLNELYF.